The table lists the clone carrying this T cell receptor (beta chain) with many counts. From germline, CDR1 is DFQATT and CDR2 SNEGSKA (reference sequence). V dropped 2 bases and J dropped 10 bases, with 14 bases sitting between them. The CDR3 is 13 amino acids. These data come from a study of early T cells in non-severe SARS-CoV-2 infection. TCRdb fed the 5' RACE reads into MiXCR, producing one record per CDR3 protein. The sample lists 30,000 or so distinct CDR3 sequences; roughly 4.3% were seen once. V and J are TRBV20-1 and TRBJ1-4; D unresolved. The receptor's source is an adult who was a healthcare worker with PCR-confirmed SARS-CoV-2 infection or an uninfected control (not recorded which). The sample comprised whole blood. CDR3 in DNA: TGCAGTGCTAGACACGGAATTGAAGGAAAACTGTTTTTT. Its protein is CSARHGIEGKLFF.